This T cell receptor (beta chain) was profiled in a study of blood T cell repertoires in COVID-19. Background on the study: Sites in the United States, Italy and Spain provided acute and convalescent COVID-19 samples. The cDNA or gDNA used as material had been derived from T cells, B-cell-depleted T cells, or PBMCs.

The data were produced by immunoSEQ multiplex PCR, yet TCRdb's version contains in-frame clones alone and is incomplete. The table includes about 230,000 clones, roughly 86% detected once. Enrollees, about 18 to 95 years old, lived in 20 to 25 US areas. Participant reports of clinical history set cohort assignment. The CDR3 runs 15 residues. Germline V gives CDR1 SGHDT, CDR2 YYEEEE. Trimming took off 4 bases at V and 8 bases at J, with 18 bases between the two ends. This TCR came from a young woman with acute COVID-19. The genes are TRBV5-6 and TRBJ1-4, with a tentative D call TRBD1 (5 bases). Input material: PBMCs or T cells enriched from blood (not recorded which). CDR3 DNA: TGTGCCAGCAGCCTACGACAGAATTTAAGGGAAAAACTGTTTTTT. This gives the protein CASSLRQNLREKLFF.